Presented here are 4 T cell receptor beta chains from one specimen sequenced in a study of cytomegalovirus exposure and HLA in healthy donors. PCR primers comprised 60 Vbeta and 13 Jbeta primers. Only in-frame clones appear in the TCRdb table, and some are missing; sequencing was by immunoSEQ multiplex PCR. The sample has 200,000 to 300,000 clones; roughly 82% are singletons. The sequenced sample consisted of PBMCs. These receptors were obtained from a woman aged 35 to 49 in good health and CMV-seropositive.

This sequence joins TRBV6-4 and TRBJ2-7, with 11 bases lining up with TRBD2. The germline gives CDR1 MRHNA, CDR2 SNTAGT. Germline trimming cut 7 bases from V and 2 bases from J; bases unmatched to any gene: 7. The CDR3 has 15 amino acids. The CDR3: CASTPGTSGTYEQYF. CDR3 in DNA: TGTGCCAGCACCCCCGGGACTAGCGGAACCTACGAGCAGTACTTC.

This chain connects TRBV6-5 to TRBJ1-6, with D perhaps matching TRBD1 (5 bases). With 8 bases removed from V and 11 bases from J, the gap between germline ends came to 13 bases. CDR3 length: 12 residues. CDR1 MNHEY and CDR2 SVGAGI come from the germline V gene. The DNA of the CDR3 is TGTGCCAGCCACCCAGGGTATACACCCCTCCACTTT. Protein product: CASHPGYTPLHF.

A single count supports this clone. The rearrangement links TRBV5-1 to TRBJ2-2; 7 nucleotides line up with TRBD2. The CDR3 spans 12 residues. From germline, CDR1 is SGHRS and CDR2 YFSETQ. V dropped 2 bases and J dropped 8; count of bases not matched to a gene: 0. The CDR3 DNA sequence: TGCGCCAGCAGCTTCGGGAGGGGGGAGCTGTTTTTT. Translating gives CASSFGRGELFF. Combining the CDR3 with reference TRBV5-1 and TRBJ2-2 gives the whole variable domain KAGVTQTPRYLIKTRGQQVTLSCSPISGHRSVSWYQQTPGQGLQFLFEYFSETQRNKGNFPGRFSGRQFSNSRSEMNVSTLELGDSALYLCASSFGRGELFFGEGSRLTVL.

The gene calls are TRBV6-1 and TRBJ1-6; the D gene is possibly TRBD1 (5 bases). Trimming shortened V by 6 bases and J by 7 bases, and 16 bases separated the two germline ends. The germline V gene has CDR1 MNHNS and CDR2 SASEGT. The CDR3 totals 15 residues. The CDR3 DNA is TGTGCCAGCAGCGCTGTGTGGGGCGACAATTCACCCCTCCACTTT. Translating it yields CASSAVWGDNSPLHF.